What follows are 12 T cell receptor beta chains derived from one specimen sequenced in a study of CD8+ T cells in alopecia areata (dated by TCRdb to the late 2010s). What this sample's time point label stands for: baseline before oral tofacitinib. Receptor amplification or capture employed the immunoSEQ multiplex PCR assay. To provide template for TCR sequencing, every sample had RNA extracted and reverse transcribed into cDNA. Sourced from immuneACCESS, this table was stored by TCRdb with only in-frame sequences that have V and J called. A share of the clones is absent; for the studies checked, an unresolved V gene accounts for under half, and the remainder has no known explanation. The sample table holds 220,000 or so clones, of which around three fifths were seen once. 0.45% of the sample goes to the ten largest clones. Specimen: CD4+ T cells sorted from blood, collected at week 0. The receptors shown here come from a human donor with alopecia areata.

This clone was seen just once. The genes are TRBV18 and TRBJ2-3; D is uncertain. Germline V gene data show CDR1 as KGHSH and CDR2 as LQKENI. This CDR3 has 11 amino acids. V dropped 5 bases and J dropped 2 bases, with 2 bases sitting between them. CDR3 amino acids: CASSITDTQYF. In DNA form, the CDR3 reads TGTGCCAGCTCAATCACAGATACGCAGTATTTT.

The chain uses TRBV19 and TRBJ1-5; 7 nucleotides agree with TRBD1. Losses at the gene ends were 6 bases for V and 2 bases for J; bases not matched to a gene: 4. Germline loops: CDR1 LNHDA, CDR2 SQIVND (reference sequence). The length of the CDR3 is 14 residues. The CDR3 here is CASRDRYGNQPQHF. In DNA form, the CDR3 reads TGTGCCAGTAGGGACAGGTATGGCAATCAGCCCCAGCATTTT. Full variable domain (outside the CDR3, taken from reference TRBV19 and TRBJ1-5): DGGITQSPKYLFRKEGQNVTLSCEQNLNHDAMYWYRQDPGQGLRLIYYSQIVNDFQKGDIAEGYSVSREKKESFPLTVTSAQKNPTAFYLCASRDRYGNQPQHFGDGTRLSIL.

The rearrangement joins TRBV19 to TRBJ2-2; 11 nucleotides line up with TRBD2. The CDR3 spans 14 residues. Germline loops: CDR1 LNHDA, CDR2 SQIVND (reference sequence). The V gene end was trimmed by 7 bases and the J gene end by 5 bases; junction bases not matched to a gene: 3. The CDR3 spells CASTTSGETGELFF. CDR3 nucleotides: TGTGCCAGTACGACTAGCGGGGAAACCGGGGAGCTGTTTTTT.

In regard to this clone: The same CDR3 is also encoded by other DNA sequences in this sample. This chain links TRBV30 with TRBJ2-5, with D unresolved. The CDR3 covers 10 residues. Trimming pared 0 bases from V and 5 bases from J, leaving 1 base between. In germline, CDR1 is GTSNPN, CDR2 SVGIG (reference sequence). The CDR3, as DNA: TGTGCCTGGAGTGTGGAGACCCAGTACTTC. It encodes CAWSVETQYF.

The chain is built from TRBV10-2 and TRBJ2-7; no definite D call. This CDR3 has 12 residues. Germline values: CDR1 WSHSY, CDR2 SAAADI. V gave up 9 bases and J gave up 3 bases, with 12 bases separating them. CDR3 amino acids: CASLRPNYEQYF. Written as DNA, the CDR3 is TGCGCCAGTCTCAGGCCTAACTACGAGCAGTACTTC.

The V and J genes are TRBV5-6 and TRBJ2-4, with unresolved D. The germline V gene has CDR1 SGHDT and CDR2 YYEEEE. V was pared by 1 base and J by 8 bases, with 13 bases between. This CDR3 comprises 14 residues. The CDR3 DNA reads as TGTGCCAGCAGCTTGAGAGGATACCCTGACATTCAGTACTTC. The encoded protein is CASSLRGYPDIQYF.

The chain couples TRBV10-3 to TRBJ2-3; unclear D gene. Trimming removed 3 bases from V and 3 bases from J, with 4 bases in between. Per the germline V gene, CDR1 is ENHRY and CDR2 is SYGVKD. CDR3 length: 12 residues. The CDR3 DNA sequence: TGTGCCATCAGTGACGGGACAGATACGCAGTATTTT. Protein sequence: CAISDGTDTQYF.

This chain uses TRBV27 with TRBJ1-6, with D perhaps matching TRBD1 (5 bases). The CDR3 has 15 amino acids. CDR1 and CDR2 from the germline V gene are MNHEY and SMNVEV (reference sequence). The V and J ends lost 4 bases and 5 bases respectively, with 12 bases between them. The chain's CDR3 is CASSSAGRNNSPLHF. The CDR3, as DNA: TGTGCCAGCAGTTCCGCGGGACGGAATAATTCACCCCTCCACTTT.

The chain carries TRBV6-5 and TRBJ2-5, with D tentatively TRBD2 (8 bases). V lost 8 bases and J 4 bases, leaving 20 bases between the germline ends. This CDR3 region has 15 residues. The V gene's germline CDR1 is MNHEY and CDR2 SVGAGI. In nucleotides, the CDR3 is TGTGCCAGCGGTAGCGGGGACAGAGGGGCAGAGACCCAGTACTTC. Amino acid sequence: CASGSGDRGAETQYF.

The rearrangement uses TRBV6-6 and TRBJ2-3, with D unclear. Germline CDR1 is MNHNY and CDR2 is SVGAGI (reference sequence). The CDR3 is made up of 14 amino acids. V dropped 7 bases and J dropped 0 bases, with 11 bases sitting between them. As DNA, the CDR3 is TGTGCCAGCACCGATTCTTCTAGCACAGATACGCAGTATTTT. This encodes CASTDSSSTDTQYF.

The chain employs TRBV5-1 and TRBJ2-7, with 8 nucleotides matching TRBD1. The trim removed 4 bases at V and 2 bases at J, leaving 14 bases unmatched. CDR3 length: 17 residues. Germline V gene lookup returns CDR1 SGHRS and CDR2 YFSETQ. The CDR3 loop reads CASSLHPTGQGAYEQYF. As DNA, the CDR3 is TGCGCCAGCAGCCTCCATCCCACAGGACAGGGAGCCTACGAGCAGTACTTC.

This clone was seen only once. V usage is TRBV30 and J usage is TRBJ2-3; TRBD1 is a possible D gene (6 bases). Germline lookup yields CDR1 GTSNPN and CDR2 SVGIG (reference sequence). The length of the CDR3 is 14 residues. The V and J ends lost 0 bases and 9 bases respectively, with 16 bases between them. CDR3 nucleotide sequence: TGTGCCTGGAGTGTACAGCCCTCTACAGGGACGCAGTATTTT. Its translation: CAWSVQPSTGTQYF.